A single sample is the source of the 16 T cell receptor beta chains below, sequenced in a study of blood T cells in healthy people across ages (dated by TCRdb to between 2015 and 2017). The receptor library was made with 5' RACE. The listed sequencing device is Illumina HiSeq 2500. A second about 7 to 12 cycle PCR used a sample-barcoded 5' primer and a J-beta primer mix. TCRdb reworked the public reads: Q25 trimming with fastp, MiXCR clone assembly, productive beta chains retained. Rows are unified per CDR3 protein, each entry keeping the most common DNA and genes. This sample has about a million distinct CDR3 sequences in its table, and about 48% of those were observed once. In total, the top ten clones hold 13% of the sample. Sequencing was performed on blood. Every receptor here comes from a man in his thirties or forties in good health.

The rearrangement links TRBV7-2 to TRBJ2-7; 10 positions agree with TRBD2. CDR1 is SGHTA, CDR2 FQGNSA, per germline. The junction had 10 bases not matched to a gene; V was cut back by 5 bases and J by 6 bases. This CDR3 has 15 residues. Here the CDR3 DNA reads TGTGCCAGCAGCCGAACCGGGACTAGCGTATCCGAGCAGTACTTC. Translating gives CASSRTGTSVSEQYF.

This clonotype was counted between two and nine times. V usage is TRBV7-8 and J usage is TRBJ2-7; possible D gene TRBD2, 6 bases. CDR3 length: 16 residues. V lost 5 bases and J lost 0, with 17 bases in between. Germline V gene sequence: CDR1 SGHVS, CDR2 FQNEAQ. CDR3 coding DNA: TGTGCCAGCAGCGTAGGAGGGGCCACCAGCTCCTACGAGCAGTACTTC. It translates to CASSVGGATSSYEQYF. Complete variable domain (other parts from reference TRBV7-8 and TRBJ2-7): GAGVSQSPRYKVAKRGQDVALRCDPISGHVSLFWYQQALGQGPEFLTYFQNEAQLDKSGLPSDRFFAERPEGSVSTLKIQRTQQEDSAVYLCASSVGGATSSYEQYFGPGTRLTVT.

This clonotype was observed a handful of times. The CDR3 DNA reads TGTGCCAGCTCACCAAAAGCTGAGCAGTTCTTC. Translating it yields CASSPKAEQFF. This chain uses TRBV18 with TRBJ2-1; D is undetermined. The CDR3 runs to 11 residues. Germline values: CDR1 KGHSH, CDR2 LQKENI. Trimming left V 2 bases short and J 9 bases short, with 5 bases between.

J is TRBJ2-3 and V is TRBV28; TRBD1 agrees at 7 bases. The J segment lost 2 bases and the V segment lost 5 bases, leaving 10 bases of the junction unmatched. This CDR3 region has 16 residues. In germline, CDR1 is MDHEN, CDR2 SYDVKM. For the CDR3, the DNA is TGTGCCAGCAGTCTCCGACAGGGAAGGGACACAGATACGCAGTATTTT. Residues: CASSLRQGRDTDTQYF.

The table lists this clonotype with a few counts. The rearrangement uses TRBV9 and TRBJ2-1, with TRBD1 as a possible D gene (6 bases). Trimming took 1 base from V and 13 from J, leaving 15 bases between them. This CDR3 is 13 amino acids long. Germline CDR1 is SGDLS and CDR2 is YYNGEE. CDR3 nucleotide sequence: TGTGCCAGCAGCGTAAACGGTGACAGGCTCCAGTTCTTC. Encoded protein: CASSVNGDRLQFF. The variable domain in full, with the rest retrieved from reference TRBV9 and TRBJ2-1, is DSGVTQTPKHLITATGQRVTLRCSPRSGDLSVYWYQQSLDQGLQFLIQYYNGEERAKGNILERFSAQQFPDLHSELNLSSLELGDSALYFCASSVNGDRLQFFGPGTRLTVL.

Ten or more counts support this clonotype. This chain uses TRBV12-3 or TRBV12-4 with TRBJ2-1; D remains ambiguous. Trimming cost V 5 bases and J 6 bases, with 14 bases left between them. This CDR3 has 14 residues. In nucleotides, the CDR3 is TGTGCCAGCAGTATTAATTCGGCGCCCAATGAGCAGTTCTTC. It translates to CASSINSAPNEQFF.

CDR3 nucleotide sequence: TGTGCCAGCAGTTTAGCCCTTGGGGGCTATGGCTACACCTTC. Translation: CASSLALGGYGYTF. The chain links TRBV12-3 or TRBV12-4 to TRBJ1-2; D may be TRBD1 (5 bases). The V end lost 0 bases, the J end lost 4 bases, and 9 bases lay between the germline ends. This CDR3 is 14 amino acids long.

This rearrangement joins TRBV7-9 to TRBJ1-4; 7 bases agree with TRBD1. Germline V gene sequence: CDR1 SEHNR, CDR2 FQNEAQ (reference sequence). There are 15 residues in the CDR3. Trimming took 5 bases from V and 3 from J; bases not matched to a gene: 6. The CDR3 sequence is CASSTPDRANEKLFF. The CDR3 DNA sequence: TGTGCCAGCAGCACGCCCGACAGGGCTAATGAAAAACTGTTTTTT.

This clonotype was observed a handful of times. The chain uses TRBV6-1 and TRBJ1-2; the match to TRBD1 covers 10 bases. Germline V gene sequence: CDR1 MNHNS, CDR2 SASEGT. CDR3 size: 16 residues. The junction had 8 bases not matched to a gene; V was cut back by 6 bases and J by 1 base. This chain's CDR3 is CASSLRQGAVNYGYTF. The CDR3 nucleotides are TGTGCCAGCAGCTTGAGACAGGGGGCGGTTAACTATGGCTACACCTTC.

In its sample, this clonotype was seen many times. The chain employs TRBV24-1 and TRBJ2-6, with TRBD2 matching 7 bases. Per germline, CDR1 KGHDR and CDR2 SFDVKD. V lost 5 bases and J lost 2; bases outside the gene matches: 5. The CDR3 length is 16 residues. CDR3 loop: CATSAWGGTGANVLTF. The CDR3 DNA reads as TGTGCCACCAGTGCCTGGGGGGGAACTGGGGCCAACGTCCTGACTTTC.

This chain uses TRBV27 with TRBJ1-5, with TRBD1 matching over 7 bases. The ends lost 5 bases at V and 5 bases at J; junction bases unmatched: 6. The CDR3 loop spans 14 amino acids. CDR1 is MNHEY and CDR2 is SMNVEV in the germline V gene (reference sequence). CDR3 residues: CASSRQGGDQPQHF. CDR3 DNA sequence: TGTGCCAGCAGTAGACAGGGAGGGGATCAGCCCCAGCATTTT.

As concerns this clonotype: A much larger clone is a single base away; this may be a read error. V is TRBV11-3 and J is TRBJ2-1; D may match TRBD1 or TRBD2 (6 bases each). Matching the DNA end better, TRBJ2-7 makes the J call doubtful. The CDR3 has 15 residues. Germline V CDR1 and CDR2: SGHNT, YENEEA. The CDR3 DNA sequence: TGTGCCAGCAGCTTAGCGGGGGCCTCCCACAATGAGCAGTACTTC. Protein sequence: CASSLAGASHNEQYF.

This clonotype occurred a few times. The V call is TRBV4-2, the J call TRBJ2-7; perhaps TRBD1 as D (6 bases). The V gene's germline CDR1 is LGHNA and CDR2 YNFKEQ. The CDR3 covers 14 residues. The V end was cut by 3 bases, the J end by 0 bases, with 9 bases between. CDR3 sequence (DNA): TGTGCCAGCAGCCATTCACAGGGCTCCTACGAGCAGTACTTC. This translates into CASSHSQGSYEQYF.

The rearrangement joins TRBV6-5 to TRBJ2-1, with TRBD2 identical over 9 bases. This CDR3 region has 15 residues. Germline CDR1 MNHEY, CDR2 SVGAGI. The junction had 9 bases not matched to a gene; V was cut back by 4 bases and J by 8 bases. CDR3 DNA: TGTGCCAGCAGTTTAGGCCTCGGACTAGCGTATGAGCAGTTCTTC. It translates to CASSLGLGLAYEQFF.

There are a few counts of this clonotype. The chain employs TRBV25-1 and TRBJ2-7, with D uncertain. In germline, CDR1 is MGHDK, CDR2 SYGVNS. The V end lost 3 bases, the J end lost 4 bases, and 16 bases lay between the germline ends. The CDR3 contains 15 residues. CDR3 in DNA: TGTGCCAGCAGTGACGCGGCTAGGGCGGCTTACGAGCAGTACTTC. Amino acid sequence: CASSDAARAAYEQYF.

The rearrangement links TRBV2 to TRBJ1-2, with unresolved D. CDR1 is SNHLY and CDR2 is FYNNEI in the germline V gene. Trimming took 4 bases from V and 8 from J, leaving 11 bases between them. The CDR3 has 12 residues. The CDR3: CASSVELDGYTF. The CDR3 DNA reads TGTGCCAGCAGTGTCGAATTGGACGGCTACACCTTC.